The source of this T cell receptor beta chain is a study of cytomegalovirus exposure and HLA in healthy donors. The CDR3 spans 18 residues. Germline V gene lookup returns CDR1 SGDLS and CDR2 YYNGEE. The V gene end was trimmed by 3 bases and the J gene end by 5 bases; junction bases not matched to a gene: 12. The PCR had 60 Vbeta and 13 Jbeta primers. The table came from immunoSEQ multiplex PCR; TCRdb's copy has only in-frame clones and leaves some out. This sample has some 150,000 clones, with 60% to 80% found just once. The TCR was taken from a female donor in good health and CMV-seronegative. The specimen sequenced was PBMCs. This rearrangement joins TRBV9 to TRBJ2-3, with 13 bases matching TRBD2. CDR3 nucleotides: TGTGCCAGCAGCGGACTACCAGAGGGACTAGCGGGGAGAGATACGCAGTATTTT. Its protein is CASSGLPEGLAGRDTQYF. The whole variable domain, filled in from reference TRBV9 and TRBJ2-3, reads DSGVTQTPKHLITATGQRVTLRCSPRSGDLSVYWYQQSLDQGLQFLIQYYNGEERAKGNILERFSAQQFPDLHSELNLSSLELGDSALYFCASSGLPEGLAGRDTQYFGPGTRLTVL.